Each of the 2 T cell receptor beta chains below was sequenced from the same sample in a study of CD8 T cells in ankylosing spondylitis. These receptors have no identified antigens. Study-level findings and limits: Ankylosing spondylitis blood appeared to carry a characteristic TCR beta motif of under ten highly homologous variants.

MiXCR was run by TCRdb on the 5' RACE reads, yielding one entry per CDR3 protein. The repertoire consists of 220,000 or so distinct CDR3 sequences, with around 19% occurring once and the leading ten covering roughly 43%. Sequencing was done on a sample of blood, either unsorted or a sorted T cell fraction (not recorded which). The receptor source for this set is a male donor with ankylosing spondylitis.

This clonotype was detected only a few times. CDR3 residues: CASSVGLGYGYTF. The CDR3 DNA sequence: TGTGCCAGCAGCGTGGGTTTGGGCTATGGCTACACCTTC. The chain combines TRBV9 with TRBJ1-2; no clear D. The CDR3 sequence is 13 residues long. From germline, CDR1 is SGDLS and CDR2 YYNGEE. Trimming pared 2 bases from V and 4 bases from J, leaving 9 bases between. The full variable domain, completed using reference TRBV9 and TRBJ1-2, is DSGVTQTPKHLITATGQRVTLRCSPRSGDLSVYWYQQSLDQGLQFLIQYYNGEERAKGNILERFSAQQFPDLHSELNLSSLELGDSALYFCASSVGLGYGYTFGSGTRLTVV.

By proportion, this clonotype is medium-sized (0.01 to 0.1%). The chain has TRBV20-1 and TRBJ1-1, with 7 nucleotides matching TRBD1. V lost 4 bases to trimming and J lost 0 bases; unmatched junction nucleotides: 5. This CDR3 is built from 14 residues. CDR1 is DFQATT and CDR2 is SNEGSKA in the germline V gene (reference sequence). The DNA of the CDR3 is TGCAGTGCTATAGACAGGGCCCTGAACACTGAAGCTTTCTTT. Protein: CSAIDRALNTEAFF.